This TCR beta chain was recovered during a study of cytomegalovirus exposure and HLA in healthy donors. Study outcomes and limitations: Most sequenced TCRs were rare (though some public TCRs occurred in many donors). An analysis that was carried out later associated approximately 17,000 TCR beta sequences with HLA alleles at 0.05 false discovery rate. About 150 TCR beta chains were listed as cytomegalovirus-associated.

Comments on this clone: What it binds is not known.

V shed 7 bases, J shed 7 bases, and the junction held 4 bases outside the gene matches. This CDR3 comprises 12 residues. The V gene's germline CDR1 is MNHNS and CDR2 SASEGT. This PCR relied on a set of 60 Vbeta primers and 13 Jbeta primers. Sequenced by immunoSEQ multiplex PCR; TCRdb stores in-frame clones only, minus some. The table shows 90,000 to 100,000 clones, with around 80% occurring only once. This sequence was found in a man aged 35 to 55 in good health and CMV-seronegative. V usage is TRBV6-1 and J usage is TRBJ1-5; TRBD1 matches at 7 bases. The source material was PBMCs. The CDR3 sequence: CASTRTGQPQHF. CDR3 nucleotide sequence: TGTGCCAGCACTCGGACAGGACAGCCCCAGCATTTT.